In this sample, the clone carrying this T cell receptor (beta chain) turned up a few times. Its antigen is unknown. The data were obtained in a study of T-cell memory formation after mild COVID-19. Study outcomes and limitations: Prior to infection, memory already included some responding clones, suggesting cross-reactive memory joined.

Per the germline V gene, CDR1 is SGHTA and CDR2 is FQGTGA. The ends lost 7 bases at V and 8 bases at J; junction bases unmatched: 10. The CDR3 extends over 14 amino acids. Each CDR3 protein gets one entry after TCRdb re-called the 5' RACE reads with MiXCR. The repertoire includes 250,000 to 300,000 distinct CDR3 sequences, around a sixth of them detected once, and about a fifth sits in the top ten. Sample: PBMCs or a T cell subset sorted from them (not recorded which). This sequence joins TRBV7-3 and TRBJ2-1; 8 nucleotides align to TRBD2. This clonotype originated in a man aged 18 to 29 who had mild COVID-19 (a few samples of this study predate the infection). Cell type and time point are not known. The CDR3 reads CASTAGGAADEQFF. In DNA form, the CDR3 reads TGTGCCAGCACCGCCGGGGGGGCCGCAGATGAGCAGTTCTTC.